What follows are 3 T cell receptor beta chains derived from one specimen sequenced in a study of regulatory T cells in long-lasting Graves disease. This sample's time point: newly diagnosed GD, antithyroid drugs for less than 3 months. Researchers made the TCR library from RNA that was extracted from PBMCs. Through Arm-PCR of CDR3 regions and iRepertoire HTBI primers, TCR beta libraries were built. TCRdb used MiXCR to reprocess the multiplex PCR reads, holding one entry per CDR3 protein. Of some 560,000 distinct CDR3 sequences listed, roughly 16% are singletons. Another study also made use of these data, one on T cells in Graves' hyperthyroidism and ophthalmopathy.

Sequencing used peripheral blood mononuclear cells (PBMCs), obtained at new diagnosis, from a patient treated with antithyroid drugs. Receptors originate from a woman aged 40-65 years with Graves disease.

This clonotype showed up many times. The chain employs TRBV20-1 and TRBJ1-4; D is unclear. This CDR3 has 14 amino acids. Germline V lookup: CDR1 DFQATT, CDR2 SNEGSKA (reference sequence). V was trimmed by 5 bases and J by 7 bases, leaving 17 bases between them. The CDR3 region has the DNA TGCAGTGCTGAGAGACCCAGAGGAGGTGAAAAACTGTTTTTT. Translating gives CSAERPRGGEKLFF.

This clonotype showed up many times. V and J are TRBV27 and TRBJ1-6; perhaps TRBD1 as D (5 bases). This CDR3 is built from 14 residues. V was cut by 6 bases and J by 9 bases, with 15 bases left in between. Germline V gives CDR1 MNHEY, CDR2 SMNVEV (reference sequence). This CDR3 reads CASSAWDQSSPLHF. The CDR3 coding sequence is TGTGCCAGCAGCGCTTGGGACCAGAGTTCACCCCTCCACTTT.

Of note for this clonotype: Mismatch with germline at one junction end may stem from a read error. The chain joins TRBV20-1 to TRBJ2-1; D is perhaps TRBD1 (5 bases). The germline V gene encodes CDR1 DFQATT and CDR2 SNEGSKA (reference sequence). This CDR3 spans 16 amino acids. CDR3 loop: CSARDLGEGTYNEQSF. CDR3 DNA sequence: TGCAGTGCTAGAGATCTAGGGGAAGGAACCTACAATGAGCAGTCCTTC.